Below, 17 T cell receptor beta chains from the same sample are listed, as sequenced in a study of CD8 T cells in ankylosing spondylitis. Each CDR3 protein gets one entry after TCRdb re-called the 5' RACE reads with MiXCR. The table shows roughly 91,000 distinct CDR3 sequences, with about 8.3% occurring only once. The sequenced material came from blood, either unsorted or a sorted T cell fraction (not recorded which). These receptors were taken from a male donor with ankylosing spondylitis or in good health (not recorded which).

This clonotype was recorded many times. The rearrangement links TRBV12-3 or TRBV12-4 to TRBJ2-7; 9 bases match TRBD1. The CDR3 covers 14 residues. The ends lost 7 bases at V and 3 bases at J; junction bases unmatched: 7. Here the CDR3 reads CASKIGQGYYEQYF. The DNA for the CDR3 is TGTGCCAGCAAAATTGGACAGGGGTACTACGAGCAGTACTTC.

Ten or more counts support this clonotype. An end of the junction does not agree with germline; a read error may underlie this. The J gene is TRBJ2-2, the V gene TRBV12-3 or TRBV12-4; D possibly uses TRBD1 or TRBD2 (5 bases each). This CDR3 region has 15 residues. Here the CDR3 DNA reads TGTGCCAGCAGTTTGCAGGGACCCGACACCGGGGAACTGTTTTTT. This codes for CASSLQGPDTGELFF.

This clonotype was seen many times. V usage is TRBV18 and J usage is TRBJ2-3; perhaps D is TRBD1 or TRBD2 (5 bases each). The V end lost 3 bases, the J end lost 6 bases, and 10 bases lay between the germline ends. This CDR3 has 13 amino acids. Looked up from germline, CDR1 is KGHSH and CDR2 is LQKENI. CDR3 sequence reads: CASSPSGTDTQYF. DNA for the CDR3: TGTGCCAGCTCACCTTCCGGGACGGATACGCAGTATTTT.

As to this clonotype: A much larger clonotype is one base distant, so this may be a read error. The chain carries TRBV6-2 or TRBV6-3 and TRBJ2-5; tentatively, D is TRBD2 (5 bases). Per the germline V gene, CDR1 is MNHEY and CDR2 is SVGEGT. The CDR3 is 15 residues long. The CDR3 nucleotides read TGTGTCAGCGGTCCACTGCCCCTCTCTGAAGAGACCCAGTACTTC. Amino acids: CVSGPLPLSEETQYF.

There are a few counts of this clonotype. The V gene is TRBV7-2, the J gene TRBJ2-7; D possibly matches TRBD1 or TRBD2 (5 bases each). Trimming cost V 9 bases and J 2 bases, with 17 bases left between them. The CDR3 spans 14 residues. CDR1 is SGHTA and CDR2 is FQGNSA in the germline V gene. CDR3 nucleotides: TGTGCCAGTGGTTTGGGGGATTTCACCTACGAGCAGTACTTC. It codes for CASGLGDFTYEQYF. The full variable domain, its missing parts supplied by reference TRBV7-2 and TRBJ2-7, is GAGVSQSPSNKVTEKGKDVELRCDPISGHTALYWYRQSLGQGLEFLIYFQGNSAPDKSGLPSDRFSAERTGGSVSTLTIQRTQQEDSAVYLCASGLGDFTYEQYFGPGTRLTVT.

This clonotype was seen many times. The chain joins TRBV15 to TRBJ1-1; D might be TRBD1 (6 bases). The length of the CDR3 is 16 residues. Germline CDR1 LNHNV, CDR2 YYDKDF (reference sequence). V was cut by 1 base and J by 1 base, with 13 bases left in between. The CDR3 loop reads CATSRVTGTPNTEAFF. The CDR3 DNA is TGTGCCACCAGCAGAGTTACCGGGACACCGAACACTGAAGCTTTCTTT.

At least ten counts were recorded for this clonotype. The chain links TRBV4-2 to TRBJ2-7; 9 bases line up with TRBD1. The J segment lost 5 bases and the V segment lost 1 base, leaving 3 bases of the junction unmatched. Germline values: CDR1 LGHNA, CDR2 YNFKEQ. This CDR3 region has 14 residues. The CDR3: CASSQGDRAHEQYF. In DNA form, the CDR3 reads TGTGCCAGCAGCCAAGGGGACAGGGCCCACGAGCAGTACTTC.

The sample holds one count of this clonotype. A much larger clone differs from this one at a single base, so this may be a read error. The chain joins TRBV29-1 to TRBJ1-5; 9 positions match TRBD1. The V segment lost 6 bases and the J segment 11 bases; nucleotides outside the gene matches: 8. In germline, CDR1 is SQVTM, CDR2 ANQGSEA. CDR3 size: 12 residues. The CDR3 DNA reads as TGCAGCGTCGGGGACAGGGAACAGTCCCAGCATTTT. Its protein product is CSVGDREQSQHF.

This clonotype was detected ten times or more. V is TRBV5-1 and J is TRBJ2-2, with D unclear. Per the germline V gene, CDR1 is SGHRS and CDR2 is YFSETQ. Trimming took 0 bases from V and 4 from J, leaving 4 bases between them. This CDR3 spans 13 amino acids. The CDR3 nucleotides read TGCGCCAGCAGCTTGGATGGCACCGGGGAGCTGTTTTTT. As protein: CASSLDGTGELFF.

This clonotype came up a few times. The CDR3 here is CASSTTGELFF. The CDR3 DNA is TGTGCCAGCAGCACCACCGGGGAGCTGTTTTTT. The rearrangement links TRBV7-2 to TRBJ2-2; no definite D call. Trimming cost V 5 bases and J 4 bases, with 2 bases left between them. The CDR3 is 11 residues long. From germline, CDR1 is SGHTA and CDR2 FQGNSA.

At least ten counts were recorded for this clonotype. The chain couples TRBV7-6 to TRBJ1-1; 8 bases align to TRBD1. The CDR3 covers 17 residues. Trimming took 2 bases from V and 3 from J; bases not matched to a gene: 11. The germline V gene encodes CDR1 SGHVS and CDR2 FNYEAQ. The CDR3 DNA reads TGTGCCAGCAGCTTACTGGCAGGGGGCGGCGGGGACACTGAAGCTTTCTTT. Translating it yields CASSLLAGGGGDTEAFF.

This clonotype was seen many times. The chain carries TRBV7-8 and TRBJ2-4; TRBD2 matches at 12 bases. J gave up 0 bases and V 4 bases, and 10 bases lay outside the gene matches. The CDR3 length is 19 residues. From germline, CDR1 is SGHVS and CDR2 FQNEAQ. In DNA, the CDR3 is TGTGCCAGCAGCTCCTTTCTAGCGGGAGGGCCGGTAGCCAAAAACATTCAGTACTTC. Its translation is CASSSFLAGGPVAKNIQYF.

This clonotype was counted at least ten times. This chain links TRBV5-1 with TRBJ1-1; D is perhaps TRBD1 (6 bases). Deletions cut 3 bases from V and 1 base from J, with 16 bases between. The CDR3 totals 16 residues. Per germline, CDR1 SGHRS and CDR2 YFSETQ. CDR3 coding DNA: TGCGCCAGCAGCTATACTCGGGGGGCACGGAACACTGAAGCTTTCTTT. This encodes CASSYTRGARNTEAFF.

Many counts were recorded for this clonotype. V and J are TRBV14 and TRBJ2-1, with 13 bases matching TRBD2. With V trimmed by 4 bases and J by 7 bases, 22 bases remained unmatched. Germline CDR1 SGHDN, CDR2 FVKESK. The CDR3 has 21 amino acids. In DNA form, the CDR3 reads TGTGCCAGCAGCCTTCGACAGGGGGCGACTCTCGGGACTAGCGGGGTAAATGAGCAGTTCTTC. This codes for CASSLRQGATLGTSGVNEQFF.

This clonotype has a count of ten or more. V is TRBV20-1 and J is TRBJ1-2, with a possible D match to TRBD1 (5 bases). CDR3 length: 15 amino acids. CDR1 is DFQATT, CDR2 SNEGSKA, per germline (reference sequence). Trimming shortened V by 5 bases and J by 4 bases, and 20 bases separated the two germline ends. DNA of the CDR3: TGCAGTGCTCCTAAGAGATTGGGACGGATCTATGGCTACACCTTC. This encodes CSAPKRLGRIYGYTF.

This clonotype appeared once. V and J are TRBV10-3 and TRBJ2-1, with 10 bases identical to TRBD2. V shed 6 bases and J 9 bases; nucleotides not matched to a gene: 14. The CDR3 contains 16 residues. Per germline, CDR1 ENHRY and CDR2 SYGVKD. The CDR3 region is CAIRDLALAGSGEQFF. In DNA form, the CDR3 reads TGTGCCATCAGGGATCTCGCACTAGCGGGGTCCGGTGAGCAGTTCTTC.

This clonotype was counted at least ten times. This sequence joins TRBV14 and TRBJ1-2, with 8 bases that match TRBD1. This CDR3 is 14 amino acids long. J gave up 8 bases and V 5 bases, and 10 bases lay outside the gene matches. Germline loops: CDR1 SGHDN, CDR2 FVKESK. CDR3 amino acids: CASSFDRGEIGYTF. For the CDR3, the DNA is TGTGCCAGCAGCTTCGACAGGGGAGAGATCGGCTACACCTTC. The whole variable domain, remainder taken from reference TRBV14 and TRBJ1-2, is EAGVTQFPSHSVIEKGQTVTLRCDPISGHDNLYWYRRVMGKEIKFLLHFVKESKQDESGMPNNRFLAERTGGTYSTLKVQPAELEDSGVYFCASSFDRGEIGYTFGSGTRLTVV.